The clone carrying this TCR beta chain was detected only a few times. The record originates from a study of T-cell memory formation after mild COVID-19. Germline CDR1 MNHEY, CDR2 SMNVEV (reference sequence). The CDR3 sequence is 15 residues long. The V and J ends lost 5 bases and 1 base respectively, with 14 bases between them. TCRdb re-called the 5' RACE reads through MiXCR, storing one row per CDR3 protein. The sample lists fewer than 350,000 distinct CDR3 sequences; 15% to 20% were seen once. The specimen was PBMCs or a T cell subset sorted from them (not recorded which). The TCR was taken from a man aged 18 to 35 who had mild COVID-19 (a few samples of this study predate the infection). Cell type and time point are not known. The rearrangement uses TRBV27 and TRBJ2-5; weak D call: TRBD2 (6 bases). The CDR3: CASSLARGSQETQYF. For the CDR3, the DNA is TGTGCCAGCAGTCTAGCTCGGGGGAGCCAAGAGACCCAGTACTTC.